This TCR beta chain stems from a study of blood T cell repertoires in COVID-19. Across the study: The analysed material was cDNA or gDNA that came from T cells, B-cell-depleted T cells, or PBMCs.

The CDR3 length is 15 residues. V lost 3 bases to trimming and J lost 1 base, with 13 bases between them. Germline V lookup: CDR1 SGHRS, CDR2 YFSETQ. The assay was immunoSEQ multiplex PCR, and TCRdb's table has in-frame clones only and misses some. The data hold roughly 200,000 clones, with 87% observed a single time. The clonotype originates from a man between 60 and 75 years old who had recovered from COVID-19. Source material: peripheral blood. The gene calls are TRBV5-1 and TRBJ1-1; possibly TRBD1 for D (5 bases). CDR3 DNA: TGCGCCAGCAGCTCGGCAGGGTCCCGGAACACTGAAGCTTTCTTT. Protein sequence: CASSSAGSRNTEAFF.